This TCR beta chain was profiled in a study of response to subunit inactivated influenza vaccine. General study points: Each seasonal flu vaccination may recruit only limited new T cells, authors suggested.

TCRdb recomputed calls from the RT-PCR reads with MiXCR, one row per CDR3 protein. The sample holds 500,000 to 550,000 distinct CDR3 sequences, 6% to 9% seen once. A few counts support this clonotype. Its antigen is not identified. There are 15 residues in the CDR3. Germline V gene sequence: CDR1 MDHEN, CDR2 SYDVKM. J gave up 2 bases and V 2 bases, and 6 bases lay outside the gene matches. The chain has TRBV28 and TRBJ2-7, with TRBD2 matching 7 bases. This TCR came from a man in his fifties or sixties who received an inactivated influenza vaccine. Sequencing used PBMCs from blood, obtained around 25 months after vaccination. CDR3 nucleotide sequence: TGTGCCAGCAGTTTACCGGCGGGGGAACCCTACGAGCAGTACTTC. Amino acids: CASSLPAGEPYEQYF.